Listed below are T cell receptor beta chains from one sample, sequenced in a study of radiation and T cells in renal cell carcinoma. This table comes from immunoSEQ multiplex PCR, and its TCRdb copy is limited to in-frame clones, with some not included. The sample consists of about 86,000 clones, around four fifths of them appearing once. This sample comprised blood, obtained from a patient whose treatment included radiotherapy and nephrectomy. The receptors derive from a man aged 45 to 65 with renal cell carcinoma. The conserved cysteine and the conserved F or W are not part of the CDR3 here. The order of the fields is V gene, CDR3 protein.

V: TRBV29-1; CDR3: SVEGSSSLNEQF
V: TRBV11-2; CDR3: ASRPVLREKETQY
V: TRBV18; CDR3: ASSPLSYSAQVPGANVLT
V: TRBV4-2; CDR3: ASSQDRGDQPQH
V: TRBV7-9; CDR3: ASSYRTSSFGEQY
V: TRBV25-1; CDR3: ASSESGLLPGY
V: TRBV7-2; CDR3: ASSSGTSEYTQY
V: TRBV18; CDR3: ASSPPPAADTQY
V: TRBV2; CDR3: ASRSPLEPPEQY
V: TRBV7-2; CDR3: ASSSDRTSYEQY
V: TRBV5-1; CDR3: ASSLNRGRGEQY
V: TRBV6-1; CDR3: ASLGGRLSNQPQH
V: TRBV2; CDR3: ASSGSQRGNSPLH
V: TRBV5-1; CDR3: ASSPGGIGGNQPQH
V: TRBV9; CDR3: ASSHQRGSFTGELF
V: TRBV4-3; CDR3: ASSFRLAGSGANVLT
V: TRBV2; CDR3: ASRRTGVEGAF
V: TRBV19; CDR3: ASSISVFTGYGYT
V: TRBV5-1; CDR3: ASSSGQGGFDEQF
V: TRBV29-1; CDR3: SVASGSFYEQY
V: TRBV18; CDR3: ASSPGSLDNEQF
V: TRBV6-6; CDR3: ASTRGQGDQPQH
V: TRBV27; CDR3: ASSLSGRAEQF
V: TRBV4-2; CDR3: ASSQAPGGNTGELF
V: TRBV27; CDR3: ASSSLRGTASTDTQY
V: TRBV10-2; CDR3: ASRSVSGNTIY